Reported below is one T cell receptor beta chain. The data originate from a study of T cell changes during pregnancy in multiple sclerosis. V lost 3 bases, J lost 5 bases, and 3 bases stayed unmatched. CDR3 length: 14 residues. From germline, CDR1 is MNHEY and CDR2 SMNVEV (reference sequence). The data were produced by immunoSEQ multiplex PCR, yet TCRdb's version contains in-frame clones alone and is incomplete. Among roughly 59,000 clones listed, 90% to 95% were seen once. The sample was CD8+ T cells from peripheral blood mononuclear cells, taken in the second trimester of pregnancy. The clonotype comes from a female donor with multiple sclerosis, enrolled in a pregnancy study. V and J are TRBV27 and TRBJ2-2; TRBD2 matches 7 bases. The CDR3 reads CASSFRRGTGELFF. DNA of the CDR3: TGTGCCAGCAGTTTTCGGCGGGGGACCGGGGAGCTGTTTTTT.